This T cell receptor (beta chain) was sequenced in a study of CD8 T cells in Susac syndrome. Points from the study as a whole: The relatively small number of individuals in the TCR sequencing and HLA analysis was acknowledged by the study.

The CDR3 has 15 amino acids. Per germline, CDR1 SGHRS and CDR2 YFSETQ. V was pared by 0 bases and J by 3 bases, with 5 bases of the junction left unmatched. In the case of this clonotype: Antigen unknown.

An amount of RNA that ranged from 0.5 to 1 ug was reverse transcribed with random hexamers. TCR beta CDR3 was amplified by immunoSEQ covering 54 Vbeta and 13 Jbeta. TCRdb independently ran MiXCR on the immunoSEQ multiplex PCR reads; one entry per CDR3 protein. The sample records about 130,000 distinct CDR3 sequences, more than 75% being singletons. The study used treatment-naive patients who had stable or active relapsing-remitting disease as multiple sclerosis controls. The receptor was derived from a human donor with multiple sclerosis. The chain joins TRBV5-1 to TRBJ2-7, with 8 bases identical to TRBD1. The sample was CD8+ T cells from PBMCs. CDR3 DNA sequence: TGCGCCAGCAGCTTGGGACAGGGGCTGGGCTACGAGCAGTACTTC. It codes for CASSLGQGLGYEQYF.